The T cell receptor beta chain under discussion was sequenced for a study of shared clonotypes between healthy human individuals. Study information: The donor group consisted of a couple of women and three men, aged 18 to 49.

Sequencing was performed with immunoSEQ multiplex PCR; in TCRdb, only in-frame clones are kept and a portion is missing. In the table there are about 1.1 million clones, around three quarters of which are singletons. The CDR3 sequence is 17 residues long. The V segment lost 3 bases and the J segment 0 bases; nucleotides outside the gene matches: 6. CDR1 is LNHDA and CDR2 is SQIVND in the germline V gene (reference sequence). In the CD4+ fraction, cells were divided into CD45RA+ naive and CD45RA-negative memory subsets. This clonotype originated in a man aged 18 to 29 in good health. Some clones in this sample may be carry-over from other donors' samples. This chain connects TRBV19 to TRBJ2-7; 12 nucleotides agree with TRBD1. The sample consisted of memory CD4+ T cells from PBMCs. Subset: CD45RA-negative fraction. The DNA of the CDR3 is TGTGCCAGTAGTATGCTGGGACAGGGGGCTAGCTCCTACGAGCAGTACTTC. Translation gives CASSMLGQGASSYEQYF.